Following are 24 T cell receptor beta chains from one sample sequenced in a study of cytomegalovirus exposure and HLA in healthy donors. It was with 60 Vbeta and 13 Jbeta primers that the PCR ran. TCRdb keeps only in-frame clones here, not all; method: immunoSEQ multiplex PCR. The table records around 150,000 clones, around 74% of them present only once. The material sequenced was PBMCs. The receptor source for this set is a female donor in good health and CMV-seronegative.

The chain couples TRBV5-4 to TRBJ1-3, with 8 bases fitting TRBD1. The J call may be faulty, since TRBJ2-2 better matches the DNA end. The CDR3 spans 16 residues. CDR1 SGHNT and CDR2 YYREEE come from the germline V gene (reference sequence). In nucleotides, the CDR3 is TGTGCCAGCAGCCCACCCCCCACAGGGGGGACCGGGGAGCTGTTTTTT. Its translation is CASSPPPTGGTGELFF.

This chain uses TRBV5-4 with TRBJ2-7; TRBD2 aligns across 10 bases. The CDR3 has 15 amino acids. Germline V gene sequence: CDR1 SGHNT, CDR2 YYREEE (reference sequence). Losses at the gene ends were 0 bases for V and 3 bases for J; bases not matched to a gene: 3. The CDR3 sequence is CASSLAQRGGYEQYF. DNA of the CDR3: TGTGCCAGCAGCTTGGCCCAGCGGGGGGGCTACGAGCAGTACTTC.

This sequence joins TRBV30 and TRBJ2-1; 13 bases map to TRBD2. The J segment lost 4 bases and the V segment lost 0 bases, leaving 0 bases of the junction unmatched. Germline CDR1 reads GTSNPN; CDR2 reads SVGIG (reference sequence). The CDR3 has 15 amino acids. The DNA for the CDR3 is TGTGCCTGGAGTGTACTAGCGGGAGGGTACAATGAGCAGTTCTTC. This translates into CAWSVLAGGYNEQFF.

The rearrangement uses TRBV13 and TRBJ2-7; 7 bases match TRBD2. After removal of 0 bases from V and 3 bases from J, the junction contained 8 bases not matched to a gene. The CDR3 length is 16 residues. CDR1 and CDR2 (germline): PRHDT, FYEKMQ (reference sequence). CDR3 nucleotides: TGTGCCAGCAGCTTAGGAACCCGGGACTACCGCTACGAGCAGTACTTC. Translating it yields CASSLGTRDYRYEQYF.

V usage is TRBV6-1 and J usage is TRBJ2-3; unclear D gene. Germline V CDR1 and CDR2: MNHNS, SASEGT. This CDR3 contains 15 residues. V was trimmed by 3 bases and J by 0 bases, leaving 10 bases between them. In DNA form, the CDR3 reads TGTGCCAGCAGTGAGGTGGCTTTAAGCACAGATACGCAGTATTTT. Translation gives CASSEVALSTDTQYF.

The chain employs TRBV7-9 and TRBJ1-2; 7 bases fit TRBD1. The CDR3 loop spans 17 amino acids. Looked up from germline, CDR1 is SEHNR and CDR2 is FQNEAQ (reference sequence). J gave up 4 bases and V 4 bases, and 15 bases lay outside the gene matches. CDR3 sequence: CASSSIQGSISSYGYTF. CDR3 DNA sequence: TGTGCCAGCAGCTCTATACAGGGGTCAATTTCCTCCTATGGCTACACCTTC.

This chain connects TRBV7-3 to TRBJ1-3; 9 nucleotides agree with TRBD1. The CDR3 loop spans 17 amino acids. V trimming: 3 bases; J trimming: 5 bases; junction bases outside the gene matches: 11. Germline assignment: CDR1 SGHTA and CDR2 FQGTGA. CDR3 nucleotides: TGTGCCAGCAGCTTGCCGGGACAGGGAGTTTCGAGAAACACCATATATTTT. This sequence encodes CASSLPGQGVSRNTIYF.

This clone was seen a handful of times. This chain connects TRBV7-8 to TRBJ2-7, with TRBD1 matching 10 bases. With 4 bases clipped from V and 6 bases from J, the junction kept 12 bases outside the gene matches. This CDR3 has 16 amino acids. Germline CDR1 reads SGHVS; CDR2 reads FQNEAQ. CDR3 nucleotide sequence: TGTGCCAGCAGCTCACAAGGGACAGGGGCGAGAGGCGAGCAGTACTTC. Amino acids: CASSSQGTGARGEQYF.

Only a few counts were recorded for this clone. The chain has TRBV6-5 and TRBJ1-1; maybe TRBD1 (5 bases). The CDR3 runs to 14 residues. Germline CDR1 reads MNHEY; CDR2 reads SVGAGI. Trimming removed 5 bases at V and 0 bases at J, with 10 bases between. The CDR3 DNA follows: TGTGCCAGCAGTCGGGGGACGGTGAACACTGAAGCTTTCTTT. This translates into CASSRGTVNTEAFF.

V and J are TRBV5-1 and TRBJ1-4; 9 bases match TRBD1. V lost 4 bases to trimming and J lost 7 bases; unmatched junction nucleotides: 11. Germline V gene sequence: CDR1 SGHRS, CDR2 YFSETQ. The CDR3 sequence is 16 residues long. The DNA of the CDR3 is TGCGCCAGCAGCCCGGGACAGGGAGGGTTCGGTGAAAAACTGTTTTTT. As protein: CASSPGQGGFGEKLFF.

The rearrangement joins TRBV15 to TRBJ1-1; D gene uncertain. The germline CDR1 and CDR2 sequences are LNHNV and YYDKDF (reference sequence). V shed 1 base and J shed 2 bases, with 14 bases lying between them. This CDR3 has 16 amino acids. Here the CDR3 reads CATSRGLPGFNTEAFF. In DNA, the CDR3 is TGTGCCACCAGCAGAGGTCTTCCGGGATTTAACACTGAAGCTTTCTTT.

The sample holds one count of this clone. The chain combines TRBV7-9 with TRBJ2-5; 9 nucleotides align to TRBD1. The germline CDR1 and CDR2 sequences are SEHNR and FQNEAQ (reference sequence). J gave up 4 bases and V 1 base, and 4 bases lay outside the gene matches. The CDR3 has 15 residues. The CDR3 DNA reads as TGTGCCAGCAGCTTAGGGGACAGGGAGGGAGAGACCCAGTACTTC. This codes for CASSLGDREGETQYF.

CDR3 region: CASSLQTGESPLHF. DNA for the CDR3: TGTGCCAGCAGCCTACAGACAGGGGAGTCACCCCTCCACTTT. This chain connects TRBV11-2 to TRBJ1-6; 8 positions match TRBD1. J was trimmed by 10 bases and V by 5 bases; bases with no gene match: 7. The CDR3 covers 14 residues. CDR1 SGHAT and CDR2 FQNNGV come from the germline V gene.

This clone was seen a handful of times. The V gene is TRBV5-4, the J gene TRBJ2-1; 7 nucleotides align to TRBD2. Trimming removed 4 bases from V and 10 bases from J; junction bases left unmatched: 2. The germline V gene has CDR1 SGHNT and CDR2 YYREEE (reference sequence). The CDR3 is 11 amino acids. This CDR3 is CASSREEEQFF. The DNA of the CDR3 is TGTGCCAGCAGCCGGGAGGAGGAGCAGTTCTTC.

The genes are TRBV10-3 and TRBJ2-7; 7 nucleotides agree with TRBD1. The V and J ends lost 0 bases and 0 bases, in that order; junction bases with no gene match: 5. There are 16 residues in the CDR3. Germline V gene data show CDR1 as ENHRY and CDR2 as SYGVKD. The CDR3 sequence: CAISESKGANSYEQYF. As DNA, the CDR3 is TGTGCCATCAGTGAGTCTAAGGGGGCGAACTCCTACGAGCAGTACTTC.

The chain combines TRBV19 with TRBJ2-5; weak D call: TRBD1 (7 bases). The CDR3 length is 14 residues. Trimming cost V 3 bases and J 5 bases, with 13 bases left between them. Germline V gives CDR1 LNHDA, CDR2 SQIVND (reference sequence). Written as DNA, the CDR3 is TGTGCCAGTAGTATTCAGGGGGGCGCGGAGACCCAGTACTTC. It codes for CASSIQGGAETQYF.

V and J are TRBV6-1 and TRBJ2-7; 10 nucleotides align to TRBD1. V lost 7 bases to trimming and J lost 5 bases; unmatched junction nucleotides: 5. Germline loops: CDR1 MNHNS, CDR2 SASEGT. The CDR3 is made up of 13 amino acids. The CDR3 sequence: CASIRDRGDEQYF. CDR3 DNA sequence: TGTGCCAGCATCCGGGACAGGGGCGACGAGCAGTACTTC.

The chain carries TRBV14 and TRBJ2-7, with 10 bases identical to TRBD2. Germline CDR1 and CDR2: SGHDN and FVKESK. Trimming took 1 base from V and 1 from J; bases not matched to a gene: 25. This CDR3 spans 23 amino acids. This chain's CDR3 is CASSQVFRTLPPRLAGTSYEQYF. CDR3 DNA sequence: TGTGCCAGCAGCCAAGTGTTTAGAACCCTCCCCCCCAGACTAGCGGGTACGTCCTACGAGCAGTACTTC.

V is TRBV4-1 and J is TRBJ1-5; 8 bases fit TRBD1. The germline gives CDR1 MGHRA, CDR2 YSYEKL. The CDR3 loop spans 14 amino acids. After removal of 5 bases from V and 4 bases from J, the junction contained 4 bases not matched to a gene. CDR3 bases: TGCGCCAGCAGCACGCGGACAGGGAATCAGCCCCAGCATTTT. Residues: CASSTRTGNQPQHF.

The CDR3, as DNA: TGTGCCAGCAGCCTATCAACGGGACACCAAAACATTCAGTACTTC. Amino acid sequence: CASSLSTGHQNIQYF. This chain links TRBV5-4 with TRBJ2-4; maybe TRBD1 (6 bases). CDR1 is SGHNT and CDR2 is YYREEE in the germline V gene (reference sequence). With 4 bases removed from V and 5 bases from J, the gap between germline ends came to 16 bases. The CDR3 runs to 15 residues.

In DNA form, the CDR3 reads TGTGCCAGCAGAGGACAGGGGGCCGGCTATGGCTACACCTTC. It translates to CASRGQGAGYGYTF. V and J are TRBV5-6 and TRBJ1-2, with 11 nucleotides matching TRBD1. The CDR3 sequence is 14 residues long. CDR1 is SGHDT and CDR2 is YYEEEE in the germline V gene. V was pared by 5 bases and J by 4 bases, with 4 bases of the junction left unmatched. Looking up the rest from reference TRBV5-6 and TRBJ1-2 gives the full variable domain: DAGVTQSPTHLIKTRGQQVTLRCSPKSGHDTVSWYQQALGQGPQFIFQYYEEEERQRGNFPDRFSGHQFPNYSSELNVNALLLGDSALYLCASRGQGAGYGYTFGSGTRLTVV.

This clone was seen only a few times. The CDR3 sequence: CASSKAGGQYEQYF. DNA of the CDR3: TGTGCCAGCAGCAAAGCGGGAGGACAGTACGAGCAGTACTTC. The chain employs TRBV9 and TRBJ2-7, with 9 bases fitting TRBD2. V trimming: 4 bases; J trimming: 4 bases; junction bases outside the gene matches: 6. Germline assignment: CDR1 SGDLS and CDR2 YYNGEE. This CDR3 spans 14 amino acids. The variable domain in full, completed from reference TRBV9 and TRBJ2-7, reads DSGVTQTPKHLITATGQRVTLRCSPRSGDLSVYWYQQSLDQGLQFLIQYYNGEERAKGNILERFSAQQFPDLHSELNLSSLELGDSALYFCASSKAGGQYEQYFGPGTRLTVT.

The chain couples TRBV7-9 to TRBJ1-2; D may be TRBD1 (6 bases). This CDR3 spans 15 amino acids. Trimming removed 5 bases at V and 4 bases at J, with 17 bases between. Germline CDR1 is SEHNR and CDR2 is FQNEAQ (reference sequence). The CDR3 bases are TGTGCCAGCAGCCGGAGCCACAGGGACGCCTATGGCTACACCTTC. Protein: CASSRSHRDAYGYTF. The full variable domain, rest sourced from reference TRBV7-9 and TRBJ1-2, is DTGVSQNPRHKITKRGQNVTFRCDPISEHNRLYWYRQTLGQGPEFLTYFQNEAQLEKSRLLSDRFSAERPKGSFSTLEIQRTEQGDSAMYLCASSRSHRDAYGYTFGSGTRLTVV.

J is TRBJ2-4 and V is TRBV7-9; 7 nucleotides align to TRBD2. In germline, CDR1 is SEHNR, CDR2 FQNEAQ (reference sequence). The CDR3 has 17 amino acids. V lost 0 bases and J lost 3; bases outside the gene matches: 8. The CDR3 nucleotides read TGTGCCAGCAGCTTAGCGAGTCGGGCTAGCGGCAAAAACATTCAGTACTTC. Amino acid sequence: CASSLASRASGKNIQYF.